These 5 T cell receptor beta chains originate from one sample sequenced in a study of T cell repertoires in cytomegalovirus infection. TCRdb independently ran MiXCR on the reads; one entry per CDR3 protein. The data contain approximately 730,000 distinct CDR3 sequences, about 30% of them singletons. Their cognate antigens are unknown. The sample was cultured PBMCs, taken from culture after CMV antigen stimulation. All receptors derive from a human donor in good health (CMV status not recorded). Some clones in this sample may be carry-over from other donors' samples.

This clonotype was seen a few times. This chain joins TRBV6-5 and TRBJ1-5, with TRBD1 as a possible D gene (6 bases). The germline V and J ends were trimmed by 5 bases and 1 base, with 15 bases remaining between them. The length of the CDR3 is 16 residues. The germline V gene has CDR1 MNHEY and CDR2 SVGAGI. Here the CDR3 DNA reads TGTGCCAGCAGTCCACTACAGGGTCAAAGCAATCAGCCCCAGCATTTT. This sequence encodes CASSPLQGQSNQPQHF.

This chain uses TRBV10-3 with TRBJ2-3; 8 bases are a match to TRBD1. V lost 8 bases, J lost 5 bases, and 12 bases stayed unmatched. The germline V gene encodes CDR1 ENHRY and CDR2 SYGVKD. This CDR3 has 15 amino acids. CDR3 loop: CAIAFGQGAGDTQYF. CDR3 DNA: TGTGCCATCGCTTTTGGCCAGGGGGCAGGAGATACGCAGTATTTT.

This clonotype was counted many times. The chain is built from TRBV7-2 and TRBJ1-1; 8 nucleotides align to TRBD1. Germline V CDR1 and CDR2: SGHTA, FQGNSA. The CDR3 runs 14 residues. V lost 8 bases and J lost 0; bases outside the gene matches: 5. The CDR3 sequence: CASGTGPMNTEAFF. Here the CDR3 DNA reads TGTGCCAGCGGGACAGGCCCCATGAACACTGAAGCTTTCTTT.

CDR3 DNA sequence: TGCAGTCGACATCCTAGCGGGTCGGATACGCAGTATTTT. Translating it yields CSRHPSGSDTQYF. The chain uses TRBV20-1 and TRBJ2-3; 8 bases align to TRBD2. The V and J ends lost 8 bases and 6 bases, in that order; junction bases with no gene match: 10. This CDR3 is built from 13 residues. CDR1 is DFQATT and CDR2 is SNEGSKA in the germline V gene (reference sequence).

J is TRBJ2-7 and V is TRBV7-2; 7 nucleotides line up with TRBD2. This CDR3 spans 16 amino acids. CDR1 and CDR2 (germline): SGHTA, FQGNSA. The junction had 8 bases not matched to a gene; V was cut back by 1 base and J by 2 bases. The CDR3: CASSLGGGAGAYEQYF. CDR3 DNA: TGTGCCAGCAGCTTAGGGGGTGGGGCGGGGGCCTACGAGCAGTACTTC. Full variable domain (rest looked up from reference TRBV7-2 and TRBJ2-7): GAGVSQSPSNKVTEKGKDVELRCDPISGHTALYWYRQSLGQGLEFLIYFQGNSAPDKSGLPSDRFSAERTGGSVSTLTIQRTQQEDSAVYLCASSLGGGAGAYEQYFGPGTRLTVT.